This T cell receptor (beta chain) was captured by sequencing in a study of blood T cells in healthy people across ages (dated by TCRdb to between 2014 and 2017). Some background on the complete study: Template switching captured roughly one uniquely barcoded TCR beta cDNA molecule per two T cells in model experiments. Age-related changes in TCR beta repertoire diversity were measured in the study by deep sequencing normalized with unique cDNA molecular identifiers. Donors of different ages were randomly distributed across sequencing lanes to avoid experimental bias. The donors were divided into four age groups: young (average approximately 17 years), middle-aged (approximately 39), aged (approximately 62) and long-lived (82). Two additional independent replicas of 1 million unique cDNA reads from the same blood draw were analyzed for two donors (one aged 18 to 30 and one aged 80 or older).

CDR1 is given as MDHEN and CDR2 as SYDVKM, both from the germline V gene. V loses 8 bases of germline sequence and J loses 0 bases, and the interval between the two ends is 8 bases. The CDR3 runs 13 residues from the cysteine to the phenylalanine. The entry retains the CDR3 DNA only, 39 bases that are in frame from base 1. The library was produced with 5' RACE. Reads for this sample came from an Illumina HiSeq 2500. A second about 6 to 11 cycle PCR used a sample-barcoded 5' primer and a J-beta primer mix. A template-switch 5' adaptor carrying 12 random nucleotides introduced a unique molecular identifier onto each TCR beta cDNA molecule. Each sample yielded at least 3 million CDR3-containing paired-end reads. All of the RNA was converted into first-strand cDNA using the Mint cDNA synthesis kit, with a TRBC-specific oligonucleotide serving as the primer. Following uracil-DNA glycosylase treatment, a first 18-cycle PCR with universal primers M1SS and BC2_uni_R was performed on all cDNA. As for the authors' bioinformatics: For normalization, 1 million high-quality reads were randomly selected from each sample, with every read carrying a distinct molecular identifier. Reads with shared molecular identifiers were discarded instead of being binned into consensus sequences. MiTCR, set to a Q25 quality threshold and the strictest error-elimination algorithm, was used for CDR3 identification, clonotype clustering and error correction. A nonparametric unseen species model using Euler transformation provided a lower-bound estimate of total TCR beta diversity. TCRdb itself trimmed the public reads at Q25 with fastp, ran MiXCR and retained productive beta chains. Each entry is one CDR3 protein sequence, shown with its most common DNA and genes. The V and J calls come from TCRdb's annotation, not from the publication. Here the sample has just over 1 million distinct CDR3 sequences; 35% to 50% occur a single time. Approximately 17% of the sample belongs to the ten largest clones.

Points on this clonotype: Its antigen is not yet known. No base quality information exists; no much larger clone differs at one position.

Results the study describes overall, beyond this receptor: Total diversity estimates from one million sequenced T cells were considered lower bounds and underestimates. The percentage of naive T cells measured by flow cytometry correlated strongly with observed TCR beta diversity. The long-lived group showed more naive CD4+ T cells, fewer expanded clones and increased TCR diversity than the aged group, suggesting age selection. As age increased, observed TCR beta diversity per million T cells dropped in a roughly linear way, and a significant reduction was already evident by age 40. Donor CMV infection status was unknown, potentially confounding age-related changes in expanded clonotypes. Bulk unsorted PBMC profiling prevented conclusive comparison of naive and antigen-experienced compartments.

Systemically healthy Caucasian individuals from Russia, roughly 40 in total and aged roughly 6 to 100 years, were included as donors. Approximately 9.7 milliliters of peripheral blood were drawn from each donor into EDTA-treated Vacutainer tubes. PBMCs were isolated by Ficoll-Paque density-gradient centrifugation, with at least 7 million obtained per sample. Total RNA was extracted from PBMCs with Trizol reagent, with at least 5 micrograms obtained per sample. For every donor, an aliquot of PBMCs went through flow cytometry to measure the percentages of naive CD45RAhigh/CD27high T cells. The chain is assembled from TRBV28 and TRBJ2-1; too little of a D gene remains to name it. This TCR was recovered from a woman between 55 and 75 years old in good health. The sample comprised blood. The CDR3 protein is CASVRSSYNEQFF. The nucleotide sequence is TGTGCCAGCGTGAGGAGCTCCTACAATGAGCAGTTCTTC. This CDR3, with the reference TRBV28 and TRBJ2-1 proteins standing in past its ends, gives the full variable domain DVKVTQSSRYLVKRTGEKVFLECVQDMDHENMFWYRQDPGLGLRLIYFSYDVKMKEKGDIPEGYSVSREKKERFSLILESASTNQTSMYLCASVRSSYNEQFFGPGTRLTVL.